The present T cell receptor (beta chain) was sequenced within a study of OX40 agonist ivuxolimab in advanced cancers. A history of autoimmune disease or systemic immunosuppression excluded patients. Study observations and caveats: Relative to CD4+, CD8+ T cells held more expanded clones on average.

Method: immunoSEQ multiplex PCR; TCRdb's copy keeps in-frame clones and lacks some. Of 50,000 to 70,000 clones listed, approximately 93% were seen once; the top ten hold around 19%. CDR1 MGHDK and CDR2 SYGVNS come from the germline V gene. V shed 4 bases and J shed 4 bases, with 11 bases lying between them. The CDR3 is made up of 14 amino acids. On this clone itself: The target antigen is unknown.

The sequence came from an adult with an advanced solid tumor such as melanoma, head and neck, liver or kidney cancer. V is TRBV25-1 and J is TRBJ1-3; D is undetermined. Sequencing was performed on CD4+ or CD8+ T cells sorted from blood, taken in a trial of the OX40 agonist ivuxolimab. CDR3 sequence: CASSGWAGGNTIYF. CDR3 nucleotides: TGTGCCAGCAGTGGTTGGGCAGGCGGAAACACCATATATTTT.